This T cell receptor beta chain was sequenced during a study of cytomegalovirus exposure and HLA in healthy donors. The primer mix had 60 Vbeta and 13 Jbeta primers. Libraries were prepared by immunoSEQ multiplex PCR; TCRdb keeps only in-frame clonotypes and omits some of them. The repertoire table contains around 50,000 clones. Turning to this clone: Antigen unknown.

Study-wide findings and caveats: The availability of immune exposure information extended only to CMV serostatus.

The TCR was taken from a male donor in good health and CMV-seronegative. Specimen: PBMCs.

The DNA of the CDR3 is TGCGCCAGCAGCCGAGAGCGGGGGGGCGGTCCAGATACGCAGTATTTT. This gives the protein CASSRERGGGPDTQYF. V and J are TRBV4-3 and TRBJ2-3; 10 nucleotides agree with TRBD2. Trimming at V came to 4 bases and at J to 4 bases, leaving 8 bases not matched to a gene. This CDR3 comprises 16 residues. Germline values: CDR1 LGHNA, CDR2 YSLEER.